This entry concerns a single T cell receptor (beta chain). Within the sample, other DNA sequences also encode this same CDR3. This sample was taken from a study of shared clonotypes between healthy human individuals. Germline CDR1 is SQVTM and CDR2 is ANQGSEA. V shed 4 bases and J shed 4 bases, with 3 bases lying between them. The CDR3 is 10 amino acids. The repertoire was sequenced with immunoSEQ multiplex PCR; TCRdb's copy has only in-frame clones and lacks some. The table has 1.6 million or so clones, approximately 97% seen once. V gene TRBV29-1 combines with J gene TRBJ2-3; D is unclear. Specimen: naive CD4+ T cells sorted from blood. The sample's subset: CD45RA+ positively selected. The TCR sequence derives from a man younger than 45 in good health. This CDR3 reads CSVVADTQYF. CDR3 in DNA: TGCAGCGTTGTCGCAGATACGCAGTATTTT.